Listed below are T cell receptor beta chains from one sample, sequenced in a study of cytomegalovirus exposure and HLA in healthy donors. Profiling relied on immunoSEQ multiplex PCR, and the TCRdb table lists in-frame clones only, not all of them. The table shows 100,000 to 140,000 clones, with 60% to 75% occurring only once. Specimen: PBMCs. The receptors come from a young man in good health and CMV-seronegative. CDR3s include the opening cysteine and the closing phenylalanine or tryptophan.

TRBV7-2	TRBJ1-2	CASSLRARGRLNGYTF
TRBV28	TRBJ1-5	CASSPPGTGANRPQHF
TRBV2	TRBJ1-1	CASRRLGTGSTEAFF
TRBV30	TRBJ1-5	CAWSPGSGNQPQHF
TRBV19	TRBJ2-1	CASSPLSGSYNEQFF
TRBV10-2	TRBJ2-3	CASSEGRGGLSQYF
TRBV5-1	TRBJ2-5	CASKTGNQETQYF
TRBV4-1	TRBJ1-6	CASSQDHDRDYNSPLHF
TRBV2	TRBJ1-1	CASSVGPLTEAFF
TRBV7-6	TRBJ2-1	CASSLRLAGGEQFF
TRBV5-7	TRBJ1-1	CASSFWGGRENTEAFF
TRBV6-1	TRBJ1-2	CASSEGVKGYTF
TRBV27	TRBJ2-7	CASSFTVPGQGFYEQYF
TRBV7-2	TRBJ2-7	CASSLGGGSYEQYF
TRBV11-2	TRBJ2-3	CASSVRDTFPTQYF
TRBV5-1	TRBJ2-3	CASSRTHIQGGGTDTQYF
TRBV4-2	TRBJ1-3	CASSQDGQGARGNTIYF
TRBV27	TRBJ2-5	CASSPSTARETQYF
TRBV5-1	TRBJ2-1	CASSIGGTSGSDEQFF
TRBV18	TRBJ2-7	CASSPSRGRLSYEQYF
TRBV18	TRBJ2-1	CASSPPSGMVNEQFF
TRBV25-1	TRBJ2-7	CASSDNTAYEQYF
TRBV28	TRBJ2-5	CASSTRGILAGGETQYF
TRBV7-9	TRBJ1-1	CASTPLGGSEAFF
TRBV7-3	TRBJ2-1	CASSSGLADYNEQFF
TRBV28	TRBJ1-2	CASSLVNNYGYTF
TRBV7-3	TRBJ2-7	CASSLGTEYEQYF
TRBV28	TRBJ2-5	CASSSTGTRETQYF
TRBV29-1	TRBJ1-1	CSVQYDGKMNTEAFF
TRBV5-8	TRBJ2-1	CASSSPKDTAYNEQFF
TRBV7-9	TRBJ1-2	CSSSLEGGQSVF
TRBV18	TRBJ2-7	CASSPDSDYEQYF
TRBV6-1	TRBJ2-1	CASSDTGSRVGEQFF
TRBV7-8	TRBJ2-1	CASSLGLAGAKVSYNEQFF
TRBV27	TRBJ1-6	CASSFGQRNSPLHF
TRBV19	TRBJ1-6	CASSVQGEVSPLHF